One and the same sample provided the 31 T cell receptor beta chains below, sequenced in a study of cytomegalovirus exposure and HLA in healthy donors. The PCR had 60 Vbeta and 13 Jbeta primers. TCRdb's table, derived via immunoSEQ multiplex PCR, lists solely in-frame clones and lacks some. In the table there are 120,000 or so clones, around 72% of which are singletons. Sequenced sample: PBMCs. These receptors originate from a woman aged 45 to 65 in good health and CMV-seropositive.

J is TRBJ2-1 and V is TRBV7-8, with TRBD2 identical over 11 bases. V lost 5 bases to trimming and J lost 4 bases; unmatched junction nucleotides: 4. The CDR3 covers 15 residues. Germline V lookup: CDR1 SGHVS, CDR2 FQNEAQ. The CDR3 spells CASSLRLAGYNEQFF. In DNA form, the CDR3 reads TGTGCCAGCAGCCTTAGACTAGCGGGGTACAATGAGCAGTTCTTC.

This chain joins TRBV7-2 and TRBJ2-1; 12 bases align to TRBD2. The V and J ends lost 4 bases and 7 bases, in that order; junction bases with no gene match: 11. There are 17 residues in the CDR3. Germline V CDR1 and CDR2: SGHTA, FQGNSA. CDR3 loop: CASSYAPPSGRDNEQFF. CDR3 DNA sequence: TGTGCCAGCAGCTACGCCCCTCCTAGCGGGAGGGATAATGAGCAGTTCTTC.

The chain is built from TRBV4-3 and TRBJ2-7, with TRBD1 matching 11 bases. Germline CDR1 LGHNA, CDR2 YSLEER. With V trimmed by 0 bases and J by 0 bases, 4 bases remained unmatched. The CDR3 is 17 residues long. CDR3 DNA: TGCGCCAGCAGCCAAGATCGAGGGACAGGGGGCTCCTACGAGCAGTACTTC. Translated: CASSQDRGTGGSYEQYF.

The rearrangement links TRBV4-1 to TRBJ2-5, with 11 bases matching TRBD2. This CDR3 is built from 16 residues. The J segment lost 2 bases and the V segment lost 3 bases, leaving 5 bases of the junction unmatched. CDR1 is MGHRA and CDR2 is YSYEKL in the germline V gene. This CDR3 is CASSQASGGQQETQYF. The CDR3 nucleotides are TGCGCCAGCAGCCAGGCTAGCGGGGGGCAGCAAGAGACCCAGTACTTC.

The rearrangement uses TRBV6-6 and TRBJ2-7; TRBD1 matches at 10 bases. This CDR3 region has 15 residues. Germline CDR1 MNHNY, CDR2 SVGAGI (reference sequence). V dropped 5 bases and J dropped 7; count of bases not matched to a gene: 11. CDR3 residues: CASSVPGQGLGEQYF. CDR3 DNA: TGTGCCAGCAGTGTCCCGGGACAGGGGCTCGGGGAGCAGTACTTC.

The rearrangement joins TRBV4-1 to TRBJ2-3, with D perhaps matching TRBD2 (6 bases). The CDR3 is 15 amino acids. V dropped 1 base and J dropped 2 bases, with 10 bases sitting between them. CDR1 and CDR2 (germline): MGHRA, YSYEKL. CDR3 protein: CASSQGRDHTDTQYF. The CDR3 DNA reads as TGCGCCAGCAGCCAAGGGAGGGACCACACAGATACGCAGTATTTT.

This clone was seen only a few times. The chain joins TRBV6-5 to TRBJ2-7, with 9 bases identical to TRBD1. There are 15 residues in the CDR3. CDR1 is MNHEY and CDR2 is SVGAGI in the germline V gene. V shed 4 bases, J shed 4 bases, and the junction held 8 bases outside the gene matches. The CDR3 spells CASSFGGQGSYEQYF. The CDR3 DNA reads TGTGCCAGCAGTTTCGGGGGACAGGGAAGTTACGAGCAGTACTTC.

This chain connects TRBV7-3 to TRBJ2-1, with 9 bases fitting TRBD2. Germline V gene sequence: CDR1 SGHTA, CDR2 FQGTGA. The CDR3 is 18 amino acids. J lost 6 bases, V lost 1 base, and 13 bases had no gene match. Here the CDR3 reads CASSLNWLRLADFNEQFF. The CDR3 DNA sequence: TGTGCCAGCAGCTTAAACTGGTTGCGACTAGCGGACTTCAATGAGCAGTTCTTC.

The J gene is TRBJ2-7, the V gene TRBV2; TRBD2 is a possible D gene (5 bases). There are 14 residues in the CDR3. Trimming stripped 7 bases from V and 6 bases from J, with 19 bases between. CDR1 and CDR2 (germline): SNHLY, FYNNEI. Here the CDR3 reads CASINELAKFEQYF. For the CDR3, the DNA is TGTGCCAGCATAAATGAGCTAGCTAAGTTCGAGCAGTACTTC.

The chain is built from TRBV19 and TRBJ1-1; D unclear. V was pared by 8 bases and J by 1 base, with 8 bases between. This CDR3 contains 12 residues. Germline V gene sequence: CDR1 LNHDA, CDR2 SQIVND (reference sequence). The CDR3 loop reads CASGPENTEAFF. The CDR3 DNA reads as TGTGCCAGTGGGCCGGAGAACACTGAAGCTTTCTTT.

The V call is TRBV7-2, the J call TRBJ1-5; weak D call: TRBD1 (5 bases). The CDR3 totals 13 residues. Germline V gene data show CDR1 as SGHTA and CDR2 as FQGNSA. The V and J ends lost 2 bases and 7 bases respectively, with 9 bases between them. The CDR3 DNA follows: TGTGCCAGCAGCTTACAGGGAGGGCAGCCCCAGCATTTT. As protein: CASSLQGGQPQHF.

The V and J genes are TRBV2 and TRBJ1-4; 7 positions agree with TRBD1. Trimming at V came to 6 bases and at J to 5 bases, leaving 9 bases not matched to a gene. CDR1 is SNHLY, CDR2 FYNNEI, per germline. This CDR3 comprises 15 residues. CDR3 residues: CASRDDREGNEKLFF. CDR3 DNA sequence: TGTGCCAGCAGGGACGACAGGGAAGGCAATGAAAAACTGTTTTTT.

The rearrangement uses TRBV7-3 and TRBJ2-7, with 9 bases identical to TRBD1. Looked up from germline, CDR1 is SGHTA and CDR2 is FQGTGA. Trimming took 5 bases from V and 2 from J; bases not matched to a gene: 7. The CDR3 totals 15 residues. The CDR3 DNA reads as TGTGCCAGCAGCCTCGGGGGACAGGGTCCCTACGAGCAGTACTTC. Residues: CASSLGGQGPYEQYF.

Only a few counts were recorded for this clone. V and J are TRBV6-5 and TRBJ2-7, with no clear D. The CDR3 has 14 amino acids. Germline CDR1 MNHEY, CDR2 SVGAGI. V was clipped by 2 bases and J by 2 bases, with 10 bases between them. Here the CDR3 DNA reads TGTGCCAGCAGTTACGAGGAAGAAGCCTACGAGCAGTACTTC. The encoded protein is CASSYEEEAYEQYF.

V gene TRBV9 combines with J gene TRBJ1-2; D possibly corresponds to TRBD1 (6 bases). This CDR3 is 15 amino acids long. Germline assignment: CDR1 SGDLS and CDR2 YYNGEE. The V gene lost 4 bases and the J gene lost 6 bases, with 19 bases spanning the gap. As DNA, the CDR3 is TGTGCCAGCAGCCCTACAGGACAGTCTAGAGATGGCTACACCTTC. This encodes CASSPTGQSRDGYTF.

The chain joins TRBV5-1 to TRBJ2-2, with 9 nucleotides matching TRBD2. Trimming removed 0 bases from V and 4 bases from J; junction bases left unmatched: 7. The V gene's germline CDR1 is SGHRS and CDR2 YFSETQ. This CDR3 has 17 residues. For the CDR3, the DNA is TGCGCCAGCAGCTTGGTGTCTAGCGGGATGGTCACCGGGGAGCTGTTTTTT. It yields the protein CASSLVSSGMVTGELFF.

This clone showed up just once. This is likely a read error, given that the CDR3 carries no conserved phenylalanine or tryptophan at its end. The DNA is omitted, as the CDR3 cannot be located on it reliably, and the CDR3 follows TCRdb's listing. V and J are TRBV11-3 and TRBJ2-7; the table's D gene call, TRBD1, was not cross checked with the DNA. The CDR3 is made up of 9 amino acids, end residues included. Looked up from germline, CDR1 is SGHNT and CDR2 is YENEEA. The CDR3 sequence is CASNSTGGA.

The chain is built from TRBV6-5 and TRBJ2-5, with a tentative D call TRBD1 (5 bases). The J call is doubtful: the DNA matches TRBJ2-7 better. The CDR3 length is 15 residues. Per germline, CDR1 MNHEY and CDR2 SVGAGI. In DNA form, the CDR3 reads TGTGCCAGCAGTTCCGCCTGGCAGGGCTCCTACGAGCAGTACTTC. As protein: CASSSAWQGSYEQYF.

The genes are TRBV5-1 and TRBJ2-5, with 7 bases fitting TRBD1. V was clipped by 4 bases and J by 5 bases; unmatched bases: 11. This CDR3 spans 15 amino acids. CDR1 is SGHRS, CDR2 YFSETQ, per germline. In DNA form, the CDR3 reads TGCGCCAGCAGCCCAACGGGACAGTATGTGGAGACCCAGTACTTC. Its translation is CASSPTGQYVETQYF.

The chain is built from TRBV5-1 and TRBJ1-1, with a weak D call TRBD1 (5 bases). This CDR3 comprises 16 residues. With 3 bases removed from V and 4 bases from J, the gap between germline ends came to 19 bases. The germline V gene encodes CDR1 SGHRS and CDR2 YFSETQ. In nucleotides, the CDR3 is TGCGCCAGCAGCTCGGATCAGCAGGGTTGGGGCACTGAAGCTTTCTTT. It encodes CASSSDQQGWGTEAFF.

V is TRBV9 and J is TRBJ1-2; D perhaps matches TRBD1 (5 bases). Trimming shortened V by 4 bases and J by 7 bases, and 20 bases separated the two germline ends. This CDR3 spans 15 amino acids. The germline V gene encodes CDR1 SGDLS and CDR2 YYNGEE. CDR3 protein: CASSPNIIPGGGYTF. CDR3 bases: TGTGCCAGCAGCCCCAACATCATACCCGGGGGTGGCTACACCTTC.

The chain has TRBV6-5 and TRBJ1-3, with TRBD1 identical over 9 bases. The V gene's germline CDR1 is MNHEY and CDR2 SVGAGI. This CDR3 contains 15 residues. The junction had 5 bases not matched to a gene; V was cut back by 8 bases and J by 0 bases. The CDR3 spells CASRGTGSSGNTIYF. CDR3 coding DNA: TGTGCCAGCCGGGGGACAGGGAGCTCTGGAAACACCATATATTTT.

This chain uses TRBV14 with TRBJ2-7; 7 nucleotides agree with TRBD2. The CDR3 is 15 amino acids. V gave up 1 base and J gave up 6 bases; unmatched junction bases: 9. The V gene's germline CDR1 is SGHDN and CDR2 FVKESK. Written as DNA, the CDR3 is TGTGCCAGCAGCCAAGGAGCGGGGCTGCTCCCCGAGCAGTACTTC. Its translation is CASSQGAGLLPEQYF.

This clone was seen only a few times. CDR3 DNA: TGTGCTAGTGGTGACGCCGGGAGGGACACTGAAGCTTTCTTT. Translated: CASGDAGRDTEAFF. The rearrangement links TRBV12-5 to TRBJ1-1; D is unresolved. CDR1 is LGHNT, CDR2 FRNRAP, per germline. The CDR3 runs to 14 residues. V gave up 5 bases and J gave up 3 bases, with 13 bases separating them.

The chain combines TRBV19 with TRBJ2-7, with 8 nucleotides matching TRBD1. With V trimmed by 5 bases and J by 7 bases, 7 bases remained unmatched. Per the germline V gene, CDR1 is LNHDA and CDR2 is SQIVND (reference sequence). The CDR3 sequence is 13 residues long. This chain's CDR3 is CASSQTGVREQYF. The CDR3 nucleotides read TGTGCCAGTAGTCAGACAGGGGTGAGGGAGCAGTACTTC.

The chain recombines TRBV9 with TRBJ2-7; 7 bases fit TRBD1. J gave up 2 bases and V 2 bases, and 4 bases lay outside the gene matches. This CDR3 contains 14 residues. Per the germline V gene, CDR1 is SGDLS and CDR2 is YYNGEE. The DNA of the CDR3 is TGTGCCAGCAGCGTCCGGGACAGCCCCTACGAGCAGTACTTC. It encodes CASSVRDSPYEQYF.

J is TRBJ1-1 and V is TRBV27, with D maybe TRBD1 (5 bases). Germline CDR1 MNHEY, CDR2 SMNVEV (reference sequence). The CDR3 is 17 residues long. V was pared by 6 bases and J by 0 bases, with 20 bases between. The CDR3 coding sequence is TGTGCCAGCAGCTCGTGGGGCCTGGAATCCGTGAACACTGAAGCTTTCTTT. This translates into CASSSWGLESVNTEAFF.

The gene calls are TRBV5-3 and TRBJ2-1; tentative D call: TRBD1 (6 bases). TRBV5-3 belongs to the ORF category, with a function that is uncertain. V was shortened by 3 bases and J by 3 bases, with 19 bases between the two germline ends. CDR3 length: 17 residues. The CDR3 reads CARSWGPITRIYNEQFF. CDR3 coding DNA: TGTGCCAGAAGCTGGGGGCCCATAACTCGGATCTACAATGAGCAGTTCTTC.

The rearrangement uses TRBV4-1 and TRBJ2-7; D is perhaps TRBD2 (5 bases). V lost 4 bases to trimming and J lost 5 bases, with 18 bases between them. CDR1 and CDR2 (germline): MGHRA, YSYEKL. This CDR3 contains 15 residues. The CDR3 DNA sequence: TGCGCCAGCAGCCTCGGCGGGCCTACCCTCAACGAGCAGTACTTC. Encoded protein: CASSLGGPTLNEQYF.

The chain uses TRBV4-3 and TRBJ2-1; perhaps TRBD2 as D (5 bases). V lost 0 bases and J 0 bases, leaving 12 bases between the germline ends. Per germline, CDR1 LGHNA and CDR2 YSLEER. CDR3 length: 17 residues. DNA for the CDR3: TGCGCCAGCAGCCAAGATCGACGAGCGGCCTCCTACAATGAGCAGTTCTTC. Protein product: CASSQDRRAASYNEQFF.

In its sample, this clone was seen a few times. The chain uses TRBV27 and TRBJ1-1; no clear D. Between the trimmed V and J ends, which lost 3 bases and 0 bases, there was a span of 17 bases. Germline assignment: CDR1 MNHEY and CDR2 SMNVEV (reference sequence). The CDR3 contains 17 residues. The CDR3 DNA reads TGTGCCAGCAGTTTGGTAGGACCCCGCGGGATGAACACTGAAGCTTTCTTT. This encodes CASSLVGPRGMNTEAFF.